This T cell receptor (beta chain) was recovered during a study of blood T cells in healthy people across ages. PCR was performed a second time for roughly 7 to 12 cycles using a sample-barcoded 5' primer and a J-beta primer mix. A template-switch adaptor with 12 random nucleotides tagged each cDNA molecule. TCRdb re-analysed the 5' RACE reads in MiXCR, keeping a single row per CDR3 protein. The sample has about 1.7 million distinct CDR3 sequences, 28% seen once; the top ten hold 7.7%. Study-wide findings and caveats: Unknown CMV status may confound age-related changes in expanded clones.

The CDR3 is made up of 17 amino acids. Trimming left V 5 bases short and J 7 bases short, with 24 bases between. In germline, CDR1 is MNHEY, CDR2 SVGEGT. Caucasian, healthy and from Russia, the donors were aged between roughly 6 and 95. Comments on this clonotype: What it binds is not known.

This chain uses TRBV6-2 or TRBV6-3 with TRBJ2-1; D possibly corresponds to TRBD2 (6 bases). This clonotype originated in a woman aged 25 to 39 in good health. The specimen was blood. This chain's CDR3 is CASSPALGRENRNEQFF. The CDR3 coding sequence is TGTGCCAGCAGTCCTGCCCTGGGGCGGGAAAATAGGAATGAGCAGTTCTTC.